Listed here are 14 T cell receptor beta chains from one sample, sequenced in a study of regulatory T cells in long-lasting Graves disease (dated by TCRdb to about 2021). Interpreted using the paper, the time point label stands for: newly diagnosed GD, antithyroid drugs for less than 3 months. For both TCR sequencing and RNA sequencing, RNA was extracted from PBMCs using TRIzol. The library relied on multiplex PCR. Sequenced on an Illumina HiSeq 4000. TCR beta libraries were built with iRepertoire HTBI primers and Arm-PCR amplification of CDR3 regions. Using fastp at Q25 and MiXCR, TCRdb reprocessed the public reads and kept productive beta chains. Rows merge per CDR3 protein into single entries with the most common DNA and genes. This sample comprises approximately 440,000 distinct CDR3 sequences, roughly 15% of them detected only once. The ten largest make up 10% to 15% of the sample. The same data also went into a second study, on T cells in Graves' hyperthyroidism and ophthalmopathy.

The sample was peripheral blood mononuclear cells (PBMCs), taken at new diagnosis, from a patient treated with antithyroid drugs. The source of these receptors is a man in his forties with Graves disease. Donor details come from another sample of the same person, matched by shared clones.

At least ten counts were recorded for this clonotype. The genes are TRBV24-1 and TRBJ2-5; D remains unclear. Trimming cost V 4 bases and J 5 bases, with 13 bases left between them. This CDR3 contains 14 residues. CDR1 and CDR2 (germline): KGHDR, SFDVKD. The CDR3 coding sequence is TGTGCCACCAGTGACCCGGACGTCCCGGAGACCCAGTACTTC. It specifies CATSDPDVPETQYF.

The chain is built from TRBV2 and TRBJ1-4; D is unclear. The V gene lost 5 bases and the J gene lost 4 bases, with 14 bases spanning the gap. Germline V lookup: CDR1 SNHLY, CDR2 FYNNEI. There are 15 residues in the CDR3. The CDR3 is CASSQEGLLNEKLFF. Written as DNA, the CDR3 is TGTGCCAGCAGTCAGGAAGGACTCCTTAATGAAAAACTGTTTTTT. Looking up the rest from reference TRBV2 and TRBJ1-4 gives the full variable domain: EPEVTQTPSHQVTQMGQEVILRCVPISNHLYFYWYRQILGQKVEFLVSFYNNEISEKSEIFDDQFSVERPDGSNFTLKIRSTKLEDSAMYFCASSQEGLLNEKLFFGSGTQLSVL.

This clonotype was seen many times. At one end the junction does not follow the germline gene, possibly because of a read error. The V call is TRBV5-1, the J call TRBJ2-7; TRBD2 matches 9 bases. CDR1 SGHRS and CDR2 YFSETQ come from the germline V gene. This CDR3 is built from 18 residues. The CDR3 nucleotides read TGTGCCAGCAGCTTGGAACCCCCCCTAGCGGGGAACTCCTACGAGCAGTACTTC. This sequence encodes CASSLEPPLAGNSYEQYF.

In its sample, this clonotype was seen many times. CDR3 in amino acids: CANYLWGGEQYF. The CDR3 DNA is TGTGCCAACTACCTTTGGGGGGGCGAGCAGTACTTC. The rearrangement uses TRBV6-1 and TRBJ2-7, with 7 bases fitting TRBD2. CDR3 length: 12 amino acids. The J segment lost 6 bases and the V segment lost 10 bases, leaving 9 bases of the junction unmatched. Germline CDR1 MNHNS, CDR2 SASEGT.

The chain joins TRBV5-4 to TRBJ2-3; 8 nucleotides align to TRBD2. The CDR3 is made up of 15 amino acids. CDR1 is SGHNT and CDR2 is YYREEE in the germline V gene (reference sequence). V lost 4 bases, J lost 5 bases, and 9 bases stayed unmatched. The CDR3 DNA follows: TGTGCCAGCAGCACGGGACTAGGGATAGAAGATACGCAGTATTTT. It specifies CASSTGLGIEDTQYF.

This clonotype was seen only a few times. The rearrangement joins TRBV30 to TRBJ2-5; D is uncertain. Germline V lookup: CDR1 GTSNPN, CDR2 SVGIG (reference sequence). The CDR3 is 12 residues long. V was trimmed by 4 bases and J by 5 bases, leaving 11 bases between them. CDR3 amino acids: CAWKGLVETQYF. For the CDR3, the DNA is TGTGCCTGGAAAGGCCTAGTCGAGACCCAGTACTTC. The entire variable domain, with the rest obtained from reference TRBV30 and TRBJ2-5, is as follows: SQTIHQWPATLVQPVGSPLSLECTVEGTSNPNLYWYRQAAGRGLQLLFYSVGIGQISSEVPQNLSASRPQDRQFILSSKKLLLSDSGFYLCAWKGLVETQYFGPGTRLLVL.

This clonotype was seen many times. The J gene is TRBJ2-6, the V gene TRBV6-1; 12 positions match TRBD2. This CDR3 region has 19 residues. The V segment lost 5 bases and the J segment 4 bases; nucleotides outside the gene matches: 12. Looked up from germline, CDR1 is MNHNS and CDR2 is SASEGT. The CDR3 bases are TGTGCCAGCAGTCTCCCTAGCGGGAGGGCCAATTCCGGGGCCAACGTCCTGACTTTC. Residues: CASSLPSGRANSGANVLTF.

Many counts were recorded for this clonotype. The V gene is TRBV28, the J gene TRBJ2-7; D might be TRBD1 or TRBD2, each matching 7 bases. V dropped 8 bases and J dropped 6 bases, with 17 bases sitting between them. This CDR3 is built from 13 residues. The germline V gene encodes CDR1 MDHEN and CDR2 SYDVKM. CDR3 region: CASAGGGPLEQYF. Here the CDR3 DNA reads TGTGCCAGCGCAGGGGGGGGTCCGCTCGAGCAGTACTTC.

Worth noting for this clonotype: One base away lies a much larger clone, so this may be a sequencing read error. The rearrangement joins TRBV11-1 to TRBJ1-1; possibly TRBD1 for D (6 bases). V gave up 3 bases and J gave up 1 base, with 9 bases separating them. The CDR3 covers 14 residues. In germline, CDR1 is SGHAT, CDR2 FQDESV (reference sequence). For the CDR3, the DNA is TGTGCCAGCAGCTTTGGGACACCGAACACTGAAGCTTTCTTT. This translates into CASSFGTPNTEAFF.

This clonotype has ten or more counts. V is TRBV28 and J is TRBJ1-3; TRBD1 might be the D (6 bases). V dropped 3 bases and J dropped 6 bases, with 9 bases sitting between them. Germline V gene sequence: CDR1 MDHEN, CDR2 SYDVKM. This CDR3 contains 13 residues. Here the CDR3 DNA reads TGTGCCAGCAGTTTCAGGGGTAAAAACACCATATATTTT. As protein: CASSFRGKNTIYF.

Notes on this clonotype: Just one base apart from a much larger clone, this may be a read error. This chain connects TRBV28 to TRBJ1-1; D possibly corresponds to TRBD1 (5 bases). The V end lost 5 bases, the J end lost 6 bases, and 13 bases lay between the germline ends. Germline V gives CDR1 MDHEN, CDR2 SYDVKM. The CDR3 is 13 amino acids. The CDR3 region is CASSLPGLAEAFF. For the CDR3, the DNA is TGTGCCAGCAGTCTCCCAGGGCTCGCTGAAGCTTTCTTT.

The table lists this clonotype with a few counts. The gene calls are TRBV5-1 and TRBJ2-7; D may be TRBD1 (5 bases). V gave up 4 bases and J gave up 1 base, with 12 bases separating them. This CDR3 contains 14 residues. Germline assignment: CDR1 SGHRS and CDR2 YFSETQ. The CDR3 loop reads CASSVETVSYEQYF. For the CDR3, the DNA is TGCGCCAGCAGCGTGGAGACAGTTTCCTACGAGCAGTACTTC.

This clonotype was recorded at least ten times. The chain has TRBV7-3 and TRBJ1-1, with 7 bases fitting TRBD1. CDR3 size: 13 residues. Per the germline V gene, CDR1 is SGHTA and CDR2 is FQGTGA. V was pared by 3 bases and J by 7 bases, with 5 bases of the junction left unmatched. CDR3 protein: CASSFRGGGEAFF. DNA of the CDR3: TGTGCCAGCAGCTTCAGGGGGGGTGGTGAAGCTTTCTTT. Supplemented by reference TRBV7-3 and TRBJ1-1, the full variable domain reads GAGVSQTPSNKVTEKGKYVELRCDPISGHTALYWYRQSLGQGPEFLIYFQGTGAADDSGLPNDRFFAVRPEGSVSTLKIQRTERGDSAVYLCASSFRGGGEAFFGQGTRLTVV.

This clonotype was seen ten or more times. The chain uses TRBV19 and TRBJ1-5, with no clear D. The CDR3 length is 14 residues. V was pared by 3 bases and J by 2 bases, with 8 bases between. In germline, CDR1 is LNHDA, CDR2 SQIVND (reference sequence). The DNA of the CDR3 is TGTGCCAGTAGTATCCAGCCTGGCAATCAGCCCCAGCATTTT. Translated, it gives CASSIQPGNQPQHF.